This record covers a single T cell receptor (beta chain). Germline assignment: CDR1 MNHEY and CDR2 SVGAGI. Trimming removed 5 bases at V and 0 bases at J, with 7 bases between. The length of the CDR3 is 14 residues. Some clones are missing from TCRdb's copy, which holds only in-frame ones; the method was immunoSEQ multiplex PCR. The sample records approximately 100,000 clones, 80% to 90% being singletons. Recovery among Cohort 3 donors was established by two negative PCRs, clearance, or symptom resolution. The data were obtained in a study of blood T cell repertoires in COVID-19. The overall study: There were acute and convalescent COVID-19 samples, and they came from the United States, Italy and Spain.

Sequenced material: PBMCs or T cells enriched from blood (not recorded which). The receptor's source is a woman in her forties or fifties who had recovered from COVID-19. V and J are TRBV6-5 and TRBJ2-2, with D uncertain. The CDR3 is CASSRQTNTGELFF. CDR3 coding DNA: TGTGCCAGCAGTAGACAAACGAACACCGGGGAGCTGTTTTTT.